These 3 T cell receptor beta chains share one sample of origin, sequenced in a study of identical twins. One entry per CDR3 protein, called by TCRdb with MiXCR from the 5' RACE reads. Seen here are around 530,000 distinct CDR3 sequences, approximately 16% observed once, and the top ten hold 0.44%. These data also formed part of another study, on yellow fever vaccine responses in identical twins.

Material for sequencing was CD4+ T cells sorted from blood. The receptors originated from a young woman in good health.

In its sample, this clonotype was seen a few times. The chain combines TRBV5-1 with TRBJ2-1; D possibly matches TRBD1 or TRBD2 (5 bases each). This CDR3 spans 14 amino acids. V was clipped by 6 bases and J by 0 bases, with 10 bases between them. Per the germline V gene, CDR1 is SGHRS and CDR2 is YFSETQ. CDR3 sequence reads: CASNPGSSYNEQFF. For the CDR3, the DNA is TGCGCCAGCAATCCAGGGAGCTCCTACAATGAGCAGTTCTTC.

The sample holds a few counts of this clonotype. The chain combines TRBV11-2 with TRBJ2-7; no clear D gene. Trimming removed 1 base from V and 0 bases from J, with 10 bases in between. This CDR3 has 15 amino acids. CDR1 and CDR2 from the germline V gene are SGHAT and FQNNGV. CDR3 loop: CASSLGLIPSYEQYV. CDR3 sequence (DNA): TGTGCCAGCAGCTTAGGATTGATACCCTCCTACGAGCAGTACGTC.

The chain couples TRBV5-8 to TRBJ2-2; 11 bases line up with TRBD2. V lost 1 base and J lost 6; bases outside the gene matches: 8. The germline gives CDR1 SGHTS, CDR2 YDEGEE. CDR3 length equals 17 residues. The CDR3 DNA sequence: TGTGCCAGCAGCTTGACACTAGCGGGAGATTTTTCCGGGGAGCTGTTTTTT. Its translation is CASSLTLAGDFSGELFF.